This T cell receptor beta chain came from a study of human T cells and chemical hapten exposure. Study-level background: Upper inner arm skin measuring approximately 2 cm by approximately 2 cm received 2% DPC for sensitization. Diphenylcyclopropenone was administered weekly to the scalp of patients throughout the approximately 24-week study. Alopecia areata, totalis or universalis affected patients, mainly female.

Study results and caveats: The formation of large CDR3 similarity clusters by expanded TCRs significantly exceeded that of controls.

As for time point: pre-sensitization, week 0. The treatment denotes: therapeutic diphenylcyclopropenone sensitization with weekly scalp DPC. The V gene lost 2 bases and the J gene lost 4 bases, with 14 bases spanning the gap. From germline, CDR1 is MNHEY and CDR2 SVGEGT. This CDR3 region has 16 residues. This clonotype appeared a single time. Its antigen remains unknown. This clone may be a read error of a much larger clone one base away. TCRdb re-analysed the RACE reads in MiXCR, keeping a single row per CDR3 protein. This table holds some 300,000 distinct CDR3 sequences, approximately 5.8% found once.

Here the sequenced sample was whole blood, taken in connection with sensitization to the hapten diphenylcyclopropenone (DPC). This chain uses TRBV6-2 or TRBV6-3 with TRBJ2-2; D may be TRBD1 (6 bases). The TCR was taken from a woman between 18 and 30 years old with alopecia areata. Some clones in this sample may be carry-over from other donors' samples. CDR3 amino acids: CASSYRPGAITGELFF. CDR3 sequence (DNA): TGTGCCAGCAGTTACCGGCCAGGGGCGATCACCGGGGAGCTGTTTTTT.